This TCR beta chain was retrieved from a study of T cell responses to AZD1222 COVID-19 vaccine. Study-level findings and limits: Close to half of all spike-specific TCRs reportedly target regions of the variants that are unmutated. Seropositivity was recorded at baseline in only a handful of AZD1222 recipients. Scientists sampled the repertoires only once the peak T cell response had passed.

Data came from immunoSEQ multiplex PCR; TCRdb stores just in-frame clones and leaves some out. The repertoire holds 250,000 to 300,000 clones, with around 93% as singletons. Second-dose intervals near 4 or 12 weeks were combined. The CDR3 is 13 amino acids. V was shortened by 6 bases and J by 6 bases, with 15 bases between the two germline ends. Germline V gives CDR1 GTSNPN, CDR2 SVGIG (reference sequence). Of note for this clone: Its target is not known.

The source of this sequence is an adult who received the AZD1222 COVID-19 vaccine. The rearrangement uses TRBV30 and TRBJ2-1; tentatively, D is TRBD1 (5 bases). The material sequenced was peripheral blood, taken 28 days after the second AZD1222 dose. The CDR3 loop reads CACPLGQLNEQFF. The CDR3 DNA sequence: TGTGCCTGTCCCCTGGGGCAGCTCAATGAGCAGTTCTTC.